The T cell receptor beta chain under discussion was sequenced for a study of T-cell reconstitution after alpha-beta-depleted transplantation in children. In germline, CDR1 is MDHEN, CDR2 SYDVKM. This CDR3 is 17 amino acids long. Deletions cut 5 bases from V and 2 bases from J, with 20 bases between. During its preparation, the TCRbeta library received unique molecular identifiers. TCRdb processed the PCR reads anew with MiXCR; each CDR3 protein has one entry. The sample lists around 960,000 distinct CDR3 sequences, about 26% seen once, with under 30% in the top ten. This TCR derives from a boy under three years old who had a stem cell transplant for SCID, so the T cells may come from the graft donor. The material was PBMCs, mostly from graft donor cells, obtained 360 days after TCRalphabeta/CD19-depleted stem cell transplant. V gene TRBV28 combines with J gene TRBJ2-3; D gene uncertain. CDR3 residues: CASSQTLMTLYTDTQYF. CDR3 nucleotide sequence: TGTGCCAGCAGTCAAACCCTCATGACACTTTACACAGATACGCAGTATTTT.